The 22 T cell receptor beta chains below were found in one sample sequenced in a study of radiotherapy plus CTLA-4 blockade in lung cancer. Here immunoSEQ multiplex PCR was the method, and the copy in TCRdb shows in-frame clones only, minus some. This table holds about 60,000 clones, 65% to 80% found once. The input for sequencing was peripheral blood, taken from a patient treated with radiotherapy plus ipilimumab. All receptors come from a human donor with non-small cell lung cancer whose response to radiotherapy plus ipilimumab could not be evaluated.

The genes are TRBV7-2 and TRBJ1-1; D gene ambiguous. Per germline, CDR1 SGHTA and CDR2 FQGNSA. Between the trimmed V and J ends, which lost 2 bases and 1 base, there was a span of 5 bases. The CDR3 extends over 13 amino acids. CDR3 loop: CASSLSRNTEAFF. The CDR3 nucleotides are TGTGCCAGCAGCTTATCCAGGAACACTGAAGCTTTCTTT.

The CDR3 DNA reads TGTGCCAGCAGCACCCGCCTAGCGCCGAACACCGGGGAGCTGTTTTTT. Encoded protein: CASSTRLAPNTGELFF. This chain joins TRBV9 and TRBJ2-2; D possibly corresponds to TRBD2 (6 bases). The germline V gene has CDR1 SGDLS and CDR2 YYNGEE. The CDR3 sequence is 16 residues long. The V and J ends lost 4 bases and 0 bases respectively, with 13 bases between them.

The J gene is TRBJ2-1, the V gene TRBV27; no definite D call. The length of the CDR3 is 13 residues. Germline values: CDR1 MNHEY, CDR2 SMNVEV (reference sequence). V gave up 2 bases and J gave up 8 bases, with 10 bases separating them. The CDR3, as DNA: TGTGCCAGCAGTTTAAACCGTGGCTATGAGCAGTTCTTC. Translating gives CASSLNRGYEQFF.

J is TRBJ1-2 and V is TRBV5-8; TRBD1 is a possible D gene (6 bases). The CDR3 is made up of 12 amino acids. Per the germline V gene, CDR1 is SGHTS and CDR2 is YDEGEE. The germline V and J ends were trimmed by 7 bases and 8 bases, with 15 bases remaining between them. In DNA, the CDR3 is TGTGCCAGCGGCACAGGGTGGGAAGGCTACACCTTC. It encodes CASGTGWEGYTF.

The rearrangement uses TRBV19 and TRBJ2-7, with TRBD1 as a possible D gene (5 bases). Germline V gives CDR1 LNHDA, CDR2 SQIVND (reference sequence). The CDR3 contains 13 residues. The ends were cut back, 3 bases at V and 4 bases at J, with 10 bases in the middle. CDR3 protein: CASSIGQGYEQYF. Here the CDR3 DNA reads TGTGCCAGTAGTATCGGTCAGGGATACGAGCAGTACTTC. The full variable domain, completed using reference TRBV19 and TRBJ2-7, is DGGITQSPKYLFRKEGQNVTLSCEQNLNHDAMYWYRQDPGQGLRLIYYSQIVNDFQKGDIAEGYSVSREKKESFPLTVTSAQKNPTAFYLCASSIGQGYEQYFGPGTRLTVT.

This rearrangement joins TRBV28 to TRBJ1-2, with D perhaps TRBD1 (6 bases). Trimming stripped 3 bases from V and 2 bases from J, with 19 bases between. Germline V lookup: CDR1 MDHEN, CDR2 SYDVKM. The CDR3 loop spans 17 amino acids. CDR3 protein: CASSFTIYRDKNYGYTF. The CDR3 bases are TGTGCCAGCAGTTTCACGATTTATCGGGACAAGAACTATGGCTACACCTTC.

The CDR3 bases are TGTGCCAGCAGCCAAGCTCCAGCGGGAGGTTTTGAGCAGTACTTC. Translating gives CASSQAPAGGFEQYF. The chain employs TRBV14 and TRBJ2-7; 9 bases align to TRBD2. V shed 1 base and J 7 bases; nucleotides not matched to a gene: 8. The CDR3 is 15 amino acids. Germline-derived CDR1 and CDR2 are SGHDN and FVKESK.

The table lists this clone with a few counts. V and J are TRBV18 and TRBJ1-2, with D unclear. The V end was cut by 6 bases, the J end by 8 bases, with 22 bases between. CDR3 length: 15 residues. Germline-derived CDR1 and CDR2 are KGHSH and LQKENI. The CDR3 reads CASSPSPANLKGYTF. The CDR3 DNA reads as TGTGCCAGCTCCCCCTCACCCGCGAACTTAAAAGGCTACACCTTC.

This chain links TRBV6-5 with TRBJ1-5; TRBD1 matches at 8 bases. V dropped 2 bases and J dropped 4; count of bases not matched to a gene: 1. The CDR3 has 14 residues. From germline, CDR1 is MNHEY and CDR2 SVGAGI. The CDR3, as DNA: TGTGCCAGCAGTTACCAGGGGGCAAATCAGCCCCAGCATTTT. Protein product: CASSYQGANQPQHF.

This chain uses TRBV5-1 with TRBJ2-3, with 7 positions matching TRBD1. With 3 bases clipped from V and 4 bases from J, the junction kept 5 bases outside the gene matches. This CDR3 spans 14 amino acids. Germline V gene lookup returns CDR1 SGHRS and CDR2 YFSETQ. The CDR3 here is CASSSGTGADTQYF. In nucleotides, the CDR3 is TGCGCCAGCAGCTCGGGAACAGGGGCAGATACGCAGTATTTT. Full variable domain (outside the CDR3, taken from reference TRBV5-1 and TRBJ2-3): KAGVTQTPRYLIKTRGQQVTLSCSPISGHRSVSWYQQTPGQGLQFLFEYFSETQRNKGNFPGRFSGRQFSNSRSEMNVSTLELGDSALYLCASSSGTGADTQYFGPGTRLTVL.

This clone was recorded a few times. The V and J genes are TRBV9 and TRBJ1-2, with D unclear. V lost 0 bases and J lost 5, with 8 bases in between. Germline assignment: CDR1 SGDLS and CDR2 YYNGEE. The CDR3 runs to 13 residues. In DNA, the CDR3 is TGTGCCAGCAGCGTAGGGCCAAATTATGGCTACACCTTC. The encoded protein is CASSVGPNYGYTF.

V and J are TRBV18 and TRBJ2-5; D call uncertain. Germline CDR1 and CDR2: KGHSH and LQKENI. There are 14 residues in the CDR3. The ends were cut back, 0 bases at V and 2 bases at J, with 7 bases in the middle. CDR3 DNA: TGTGCCAGCTCACCACCGAGCATTCAAGAGACCCAGTACTTC. This encodes CASSPPSIQETQYF.

The chain recombines TRBV25-1 with TRBJ2-7, with 7 bases aligning to TRBD1. Germline trimming cut 1 base from V and 0 bases from J; bases unmatched to any gene: 6. The germline V gene encodes CDR1 MGHDK and CDR2 SYGVNS. This CDR3 region has 16 residues. The CDR3 DNA sequence: TGTGCCAGCAGTGAATCGGGCAGGGGGAGCTCCTACGAGCAGTACTTC. This codes for CASSESGRGSSYEQYF.

This chain links TRBV11-2 with TRBJ2-5; 9 bases fit TRBD2. The J call may not be correct, given that the DNA end is closer to TRBJ2-7. The length of the CDR3 is 15 residues. Germline CDR1 is SGHAT and CDR2 is FQNNGV. CDR3: CASSSDSGGHYEQYF. The DNA for the CDR3 is TGTGCCAGCAGCTCCGATAGCGGGGGACACTACGAGCAGTACTTC.

V usage is TRBV19 and J usage is TRBJ2-2, with 13 nucleotides matching TRBD2. CDR1 and CDR2 (germline): LNHDA, SQIVND (reference sequence). The CDR3 covers 15 residues. V shed 3 bases and J 8 bases; nucleotides not matched to a gene: 3. CDR3 sequence reads: CASSIRTSGSGELFF. The CDR3, as DNA: TGTGCCAGTAGTATTAGGACTAGCGGGAGTGGGGAGCTGTTTTTT.

A single count supports this clone. This chain uses TRBV28 with TRBJ1-5; 10 bases match TRBD1. Germline V gene sequence: CDR1 MDHEN, CDR2 SYDVKM. Trimming at V came to 2 bases and at J to 10 bases, leaving 14 bases not matched to a gene. The CDR3 loop spans 17 amino acids. CDR3 nucleotides: TGTGCCAGCAGTTTAATCCCACCCCGGGACAGGGGAAGACCCCAGCATTTT. This translates into CASSLIPPRDRGRPQHF.

The rearrangement links TRBV13 to TRBJ1-3, with 7 bases identical to TRBD1. Germline CDR1 and CDR2: PRHDT and FYEKMQ (reference sequence). This CDR3 is built from 15 residues. The J segment lost 4 bases and the V segment lost 4 bases, leaving 7 bases of the junction unmatched. Here the CDR3 DNA reads TGTGCCAGCAGCTCGACACCGGGACAGGGAAACACCATATATTTT. It specifies CASSSTPGQGNTIYF.

The J gene is TRBJ2-1, the V gene TRBV7-2, with D possibly being TRBD2 (5 bases). The V gene's germline CDR1 is SGHTA and CDR2 FQGNSA. The CDR3 covers 16 residues. V shed 5 bases and J shed 7 bases, with 21 bases lying between them. The DNA for the CDR3 is TGTGCCAGCAGCCCCCCCAATCGCGGCCGGGGTAATGAGCAGTTCTTC. It codes for CASSPPNRGRGNEQFF.

V usage is TRBV18 and J usage is TRBJ1-6; D unclear. Germline CDR1 and CDR2: KGHSH and LQKENI. V was trimmed by 2 bases and J by 0 bases, leaving 5 bases between them. CDR3 size: 15 residues. The CDR3 sequence is CASSPTSSYNSPLHF. The CDR3 DNA sequence: TGTGCCAGCTCACCAACCAGCTCCTATAATTCACCCCTCCACTTT.

The rearrangement links TRBV30 to TRBJ2-7, with D tentatively TRBD1 (5 bases). Germline lookup yields CDR1 GTSNPN and CDR2 SVGIG (reference sequence). The CDR3 sequence is 11 residues long. Trimming took 2 bases from V and 6 from J, leaving 8 bases between them. The DNA for the CDR3 is TGTGCCTGGAGTCTTAGGGGCGAGCAGTACTTC. Translating gives CAWSLRGEQYF.

The genes are TRBV5-1 and TRBJ1-4; D is unclear. This CDR3 has 14 residues. Trimming pared 2 bases from V and 8 bases from J, leaving 13 bases between. The germline V gene has CDR1 SGHRS and CDR2 YFSETQ. This CDR3 is CASSLEAPDEKLFF. The CDR3 DNA is TGCGCCAGCAGCTTAGAAGCGCCCGACGAAAAACTGTTTTTT.

The sample holds a few counts of this clone. The rearrangement joins TRBV9 to TRBJ2-1, with D perhaps TRBD1 (6 bases). The CDR3 covers 15 residues. V gave up 0 bases and J gave up 3 bases, with 10 bases separating them. CDR1 and CDR2 (germline): SGDLS, YYNGEE. The CDR3 region has the DNA TGTGCCAGCAGCGTAGAAGGGGACAACTACAATGAGCAGTTCTTC. Translation gives CASSVEGDNYNEQFF. The full variable domain, rest sourced from reference TRBV9 and TRBJ2-1, is DSGVTQTPKHLITATGQRVTLRCSPRSGDLSVYWYQQSLDQGLQFLIQYYNGEERAKGNILERFSAQQFPDLHSELNLSSLELGDSALYFCASSVEGDNYNEQFFGPGTRLTVL.